The entry below gives a single TCR beta chain sequence along with its context. Its cognate antigen is unknown. This CDR3 is built from 13 residues. The source of the sample is a study of T cells in Graves' hyperthyroidism and ophthalmopathy. The diagnoses drew upon clinical symptoms, serum thyroxine and TRAb, thyroid ultrasound and orbital computed tomography. A roughly 10 ml volume of fresh peripheral blood provided the PBMCs. Study-level points and caveats: Most expanded thyroid clonotypes above 0.001 recurred in blood.

There were TCR beta CDR3 regions amplified from RNA transcripts. Using the HTBI primer set, a first-round RT-PCR was run on the TCR CDR3. TCRdb re-analysed the multiplex PCR reads in MiXCR, keeping a single row per CDR3 protein. The repertoire includes hundreds of thousands of distinct CDR3 sequences, around 20% of them detected once, and 34% sits in the top ten. V and J are TRBV3-2 and TRBJ1-4. TRBV3-2 is recorded as a pseudogene. The sample taken for sequencing was blood. The clonotype comes from a man younger than 40 with Graves' ophthalmopathy. The CDR3 bases are TGTGCCAGCAGCCAAGCCTGGAATGAAAAACTGTTTTTT. This encodes CASSQAWNEKLFF.